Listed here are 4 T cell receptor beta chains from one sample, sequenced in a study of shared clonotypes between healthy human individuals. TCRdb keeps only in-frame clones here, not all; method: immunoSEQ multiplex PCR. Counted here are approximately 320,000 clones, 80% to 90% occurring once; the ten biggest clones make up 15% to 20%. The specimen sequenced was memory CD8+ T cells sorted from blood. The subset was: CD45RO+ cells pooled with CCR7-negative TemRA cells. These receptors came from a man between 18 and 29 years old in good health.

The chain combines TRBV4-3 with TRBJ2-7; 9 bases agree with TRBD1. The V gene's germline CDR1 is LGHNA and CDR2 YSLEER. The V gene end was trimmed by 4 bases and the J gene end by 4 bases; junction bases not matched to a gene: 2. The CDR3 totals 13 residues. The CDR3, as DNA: TGCGCCAGCAGCCGCGGGACAGGGTACGAGCAGTACTTC. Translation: CASSRGTGYEQYF.

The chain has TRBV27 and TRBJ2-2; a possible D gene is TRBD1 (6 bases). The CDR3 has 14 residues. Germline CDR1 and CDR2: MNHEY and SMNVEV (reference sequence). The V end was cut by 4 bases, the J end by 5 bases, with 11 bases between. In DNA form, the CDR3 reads TGTGCCAGCAGTTCAGGGGTCGGGACCGGGGAGCTGTTTTTT. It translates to CASSSGVGTGELFF.

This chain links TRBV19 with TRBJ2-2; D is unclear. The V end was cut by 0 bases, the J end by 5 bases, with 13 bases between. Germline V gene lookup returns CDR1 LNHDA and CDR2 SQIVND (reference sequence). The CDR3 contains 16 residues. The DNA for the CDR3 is TGTGCCAGTAGTATAGATTGGGCTATTCGGACCGGGGAGCTGTTTTTT. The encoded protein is CASSIDWAIRTGELFF.

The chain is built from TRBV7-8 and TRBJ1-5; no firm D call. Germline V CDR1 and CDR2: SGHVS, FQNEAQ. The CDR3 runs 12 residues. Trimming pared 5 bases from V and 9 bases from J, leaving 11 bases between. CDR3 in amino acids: CASSMDPSPQHF. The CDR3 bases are TGTGCCAGCAGCATGGACCCATCGCCCCAGCATTTT.